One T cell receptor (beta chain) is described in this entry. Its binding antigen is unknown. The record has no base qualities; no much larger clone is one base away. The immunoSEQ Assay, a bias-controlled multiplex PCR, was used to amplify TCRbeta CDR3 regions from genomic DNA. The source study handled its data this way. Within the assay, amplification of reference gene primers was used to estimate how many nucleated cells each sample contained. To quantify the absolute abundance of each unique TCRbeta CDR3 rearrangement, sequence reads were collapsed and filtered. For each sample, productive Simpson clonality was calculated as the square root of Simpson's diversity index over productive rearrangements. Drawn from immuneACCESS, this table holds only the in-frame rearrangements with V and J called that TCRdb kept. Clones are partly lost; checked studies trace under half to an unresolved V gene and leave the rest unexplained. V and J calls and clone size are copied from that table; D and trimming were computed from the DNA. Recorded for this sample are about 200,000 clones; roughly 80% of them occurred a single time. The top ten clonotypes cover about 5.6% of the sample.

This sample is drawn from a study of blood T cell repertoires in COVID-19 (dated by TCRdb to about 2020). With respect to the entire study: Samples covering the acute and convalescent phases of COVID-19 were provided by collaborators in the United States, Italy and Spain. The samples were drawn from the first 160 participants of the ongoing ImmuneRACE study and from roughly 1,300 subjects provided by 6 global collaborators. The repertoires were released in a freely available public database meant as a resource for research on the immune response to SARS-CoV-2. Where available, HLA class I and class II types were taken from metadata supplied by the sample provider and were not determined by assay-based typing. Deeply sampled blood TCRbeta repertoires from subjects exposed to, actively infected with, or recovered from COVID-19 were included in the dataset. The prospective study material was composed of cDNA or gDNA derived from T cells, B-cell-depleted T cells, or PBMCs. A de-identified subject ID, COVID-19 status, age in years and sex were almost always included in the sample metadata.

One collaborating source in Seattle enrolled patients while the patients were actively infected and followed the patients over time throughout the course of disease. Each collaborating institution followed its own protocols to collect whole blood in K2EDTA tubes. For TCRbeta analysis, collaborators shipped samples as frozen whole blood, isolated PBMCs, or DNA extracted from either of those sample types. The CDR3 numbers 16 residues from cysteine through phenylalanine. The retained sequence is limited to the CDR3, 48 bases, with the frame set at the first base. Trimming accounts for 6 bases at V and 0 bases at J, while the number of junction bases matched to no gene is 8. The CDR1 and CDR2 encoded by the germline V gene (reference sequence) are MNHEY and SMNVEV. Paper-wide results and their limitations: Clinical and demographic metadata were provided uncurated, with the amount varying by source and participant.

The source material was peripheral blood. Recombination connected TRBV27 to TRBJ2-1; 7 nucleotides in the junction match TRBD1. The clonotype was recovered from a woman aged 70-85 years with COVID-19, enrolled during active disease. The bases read TGTGCCAGCAGCCCGTATAAGGGGGCCTCCTACAATGAGCAGTTCTTC. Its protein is CASSPYKGASYNEQFF.